The clone carrying this T cell receptor (beta chain) was detected once. No antigen is known for it. This entry belongs to a study of T cells after posttransplantation cyclophosphamide. TCRdb's table, derived via immunoSEQ multiplex PCR, lists solely in-frame clones and lacks some. The sample carries some 61,000 clones, 80% to 95% recorded once. Study findings and constraints: Recipient CMV seropositivity and CMV reactivation strongly tracked TRB clonality.

The V and J ends lost 2 bases and 5 bases, in that order; junction bases with no gene match: 9. Germline V CDR1 and CDR2: SGDLS, YYNGEE. This CDR3 comprises 16 residues. Sequencing was performed on PBMCs. The chain is built from TRBV9 and TRBJ2-7; 11 positions agree with TRBD2. The sequence came from a woman in her twenties or thirties in good health and a related stem cell transplant donor. The CDR3 protein is CASSVSSGGPIHEQYF. The CDR3 bases are TGTGCCAGCAGCGTCTCTAGCGGGGGGCCAATCCACGAGCAGTACTTC.